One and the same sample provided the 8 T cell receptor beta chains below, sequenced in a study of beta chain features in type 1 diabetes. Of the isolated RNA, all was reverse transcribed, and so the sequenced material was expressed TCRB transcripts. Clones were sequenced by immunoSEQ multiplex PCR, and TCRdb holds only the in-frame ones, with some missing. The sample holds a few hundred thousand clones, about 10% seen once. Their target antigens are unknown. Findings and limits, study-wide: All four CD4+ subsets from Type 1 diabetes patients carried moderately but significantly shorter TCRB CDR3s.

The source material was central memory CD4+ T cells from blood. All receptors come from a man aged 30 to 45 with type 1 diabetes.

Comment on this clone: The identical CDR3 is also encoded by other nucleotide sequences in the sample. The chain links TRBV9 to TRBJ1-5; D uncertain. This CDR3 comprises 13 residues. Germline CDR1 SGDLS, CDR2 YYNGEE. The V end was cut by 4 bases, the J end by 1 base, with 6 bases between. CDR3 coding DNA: TGTGCCAGCAGCCCTGGGAGCAATCAGCCCCAGCATTTT. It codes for CASSPGSNQPQHF.

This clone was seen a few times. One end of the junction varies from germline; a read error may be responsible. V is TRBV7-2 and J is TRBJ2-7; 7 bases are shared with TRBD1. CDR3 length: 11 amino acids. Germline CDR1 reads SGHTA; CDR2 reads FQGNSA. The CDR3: CASSSGTAYDF. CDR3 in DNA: TGTGCCAGCAGCTCGGGGACAGCCTATGATTTC.

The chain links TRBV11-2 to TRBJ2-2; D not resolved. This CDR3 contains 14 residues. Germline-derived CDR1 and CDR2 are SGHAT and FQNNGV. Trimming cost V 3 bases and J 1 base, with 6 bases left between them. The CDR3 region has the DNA TGTGCCAGCAGCTTTAACGAGAACACCGGGGAGCTGTTTTTT. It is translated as CASSFNENTGELFF. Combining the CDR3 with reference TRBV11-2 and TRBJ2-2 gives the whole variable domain EAGVAQSPRYKIIEKRQSVAFWCNPISGHATLYWYQQILGQGPKLLIQFQNNGVVDDSQLPKDRFSAERLKGVDSTLKIQPAKLEDSAVYLCASSFNENTGELFFGEGSRLTVL.

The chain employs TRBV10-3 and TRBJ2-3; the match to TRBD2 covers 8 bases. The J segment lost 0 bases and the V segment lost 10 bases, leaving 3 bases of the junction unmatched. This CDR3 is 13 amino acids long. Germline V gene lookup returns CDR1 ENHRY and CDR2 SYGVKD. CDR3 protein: CATIAGSTDTQYF. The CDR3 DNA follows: TGTGCCACCATAGCGGGGAGCACAGATACGCAGTATTTT.

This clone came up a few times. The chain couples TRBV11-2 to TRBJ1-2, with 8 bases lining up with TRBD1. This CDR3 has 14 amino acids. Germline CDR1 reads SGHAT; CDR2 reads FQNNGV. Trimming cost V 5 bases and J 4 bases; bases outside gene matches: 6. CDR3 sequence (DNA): TGTGCCAGCAGCGCTGACAGGGGTGGCTATGGCTACACCTTC. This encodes CASSADRGGYGYTF.

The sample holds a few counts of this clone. CDR3 coding DNA: TGTGCCAGCAGCCACCAGACCTGGGACACTGAAGCTTTCTTT. Amino acids: CASSHQTWDTEAFF. V and J are TRBV14 and TRBJ1-1; no clear D gene. Trimming cost V 3 bases and J 3 bases, with 11 bases left between them. Germline V gene lookup returns CDR1 SGHDN and CDR2 FVKESK. The length of the CDR3 is 14 residues.

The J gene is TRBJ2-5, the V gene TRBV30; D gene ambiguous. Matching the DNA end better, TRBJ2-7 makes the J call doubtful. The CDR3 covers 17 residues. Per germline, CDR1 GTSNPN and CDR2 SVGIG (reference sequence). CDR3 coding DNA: TGTGCCTGGAGTCCAAGAAGTTCCATAGGACCCTCCTACGAGCAGTACTTC. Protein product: CAWSPRSSIGPSYEQYF.

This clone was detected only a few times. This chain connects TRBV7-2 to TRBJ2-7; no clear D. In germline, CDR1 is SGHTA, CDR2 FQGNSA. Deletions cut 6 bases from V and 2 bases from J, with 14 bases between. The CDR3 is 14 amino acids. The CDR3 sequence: CASRPDKRPYEQYF. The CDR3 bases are TGTGCCAGCAGACCAGACAAGCGCCCCTACGAGCAGTACTTC.